The entry below describes one T cell receptor beta chain. The data were obtained in a study of shared T cell receptors in the human thymus. Germline V gives CDR1 KGHSH, CDR2 LQKENI. This CDR3 contains 15 residues. V lost 5 bases and J lost 7; bases outside the gene matches: 9. The table came from immunoSEQ multiplex PCR; TCRdb's copy has only in-frame clones and leaves some out. This table has roughly 660,000 clones, 88% appearing once. These data were also filed under a second study, of human thymus T cells. That work contributes: Corrective cardiac operations yielded the resected thymus tissue. Related research described strongly overlapping thymic repertoires in unrelated people.

The J gene is TRBJ2-7, the V gene TRBV18; 12 bases line up with TRBD1. This receptor was taken from a boy younger than two with a congenital heart defect. Sequenced material: thymocytes. This CDR3 reads CASSTTGTGGSEQYF. CDR3 in DNA: TGTGCCAGCTCAACTACCGGGACAGGGGGCTCGGAGCAGTACTTC.